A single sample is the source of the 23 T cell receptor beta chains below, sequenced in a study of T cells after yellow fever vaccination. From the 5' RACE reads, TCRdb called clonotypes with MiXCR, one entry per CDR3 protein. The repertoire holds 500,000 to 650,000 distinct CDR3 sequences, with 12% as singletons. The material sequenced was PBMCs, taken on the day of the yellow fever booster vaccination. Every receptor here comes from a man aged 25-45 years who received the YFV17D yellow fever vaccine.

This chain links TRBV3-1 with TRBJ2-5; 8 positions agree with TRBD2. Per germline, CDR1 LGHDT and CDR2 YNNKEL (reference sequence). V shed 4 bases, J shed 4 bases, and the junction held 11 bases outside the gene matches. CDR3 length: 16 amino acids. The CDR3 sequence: CASSLTSGSGGETQYF. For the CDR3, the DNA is TGTGCCAGCAGCCTCACCAGCGGGAGCGGAGGAGAGACCCAGTACTTC.

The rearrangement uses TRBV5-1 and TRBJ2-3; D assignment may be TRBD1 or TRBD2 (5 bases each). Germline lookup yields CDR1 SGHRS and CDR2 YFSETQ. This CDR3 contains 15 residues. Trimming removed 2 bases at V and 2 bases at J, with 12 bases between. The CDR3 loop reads CASSLAGTYTDTQYF. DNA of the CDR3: TGCGCCAGCAGCTTAGCCGGGACCTACACAGATACGCAGTATTTT. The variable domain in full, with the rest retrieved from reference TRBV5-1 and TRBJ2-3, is KAGVTQTPRYLIKTRGQQVTLSCSPISGHRSVSWYQQTPGQGLQFLFEYFSETQRNKGNFPGRFSGRQFSNSRSEMNVSTLELGDSALYLCASSLAGTYTDTQYFGPGTRLTVL.

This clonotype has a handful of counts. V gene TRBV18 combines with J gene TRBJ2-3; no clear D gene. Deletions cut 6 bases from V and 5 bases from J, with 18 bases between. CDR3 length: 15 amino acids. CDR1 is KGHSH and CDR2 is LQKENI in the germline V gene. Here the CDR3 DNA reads TGTGCCAGCTCTCAACTGGGCGGTAGGGAAGATACGCAGTATTTT. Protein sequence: CASSQLGGREDTQYF.

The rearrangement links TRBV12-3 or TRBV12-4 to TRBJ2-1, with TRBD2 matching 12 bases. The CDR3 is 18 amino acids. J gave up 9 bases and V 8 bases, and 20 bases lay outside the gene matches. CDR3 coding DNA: TGTGCCAGCTGTTCCGGGACTAGCGGGCAGAGCCTGTTTTTTGAGCAGTTCTTC. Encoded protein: CASCSGTSGQSLFFEQFF.

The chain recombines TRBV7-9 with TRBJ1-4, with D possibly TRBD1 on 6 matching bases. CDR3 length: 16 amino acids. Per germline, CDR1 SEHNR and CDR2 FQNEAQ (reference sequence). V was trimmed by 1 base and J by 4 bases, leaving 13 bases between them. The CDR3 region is CASSLGGVQGNEKLFF. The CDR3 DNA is TGTGCCAGCAGCTTAGGAGGTGTACAGGGTAATGAAAAACTGTTTTTT.

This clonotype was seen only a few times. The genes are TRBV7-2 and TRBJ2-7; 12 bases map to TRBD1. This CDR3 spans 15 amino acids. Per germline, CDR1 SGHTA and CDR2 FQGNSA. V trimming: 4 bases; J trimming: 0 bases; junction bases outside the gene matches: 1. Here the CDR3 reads CASSSGQGASYEQYF. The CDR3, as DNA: TGTGCCAGCAGCTCGGGACAGGGGGCCTCCTACGAGCAGTACTTC.

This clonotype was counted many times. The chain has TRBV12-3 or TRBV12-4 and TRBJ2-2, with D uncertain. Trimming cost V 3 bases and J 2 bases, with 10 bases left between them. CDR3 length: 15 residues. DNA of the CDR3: TGTGCCAGCAGTTTCGTTCATATAAACACCGGGGAGCTGTTTTTT. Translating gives CASSFVHINTGELFF.

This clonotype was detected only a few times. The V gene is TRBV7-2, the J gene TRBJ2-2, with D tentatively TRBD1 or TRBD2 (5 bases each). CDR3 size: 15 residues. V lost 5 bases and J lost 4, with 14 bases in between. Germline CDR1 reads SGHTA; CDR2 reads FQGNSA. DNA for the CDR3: TGTGCCAGCAGCCCCTGGGACGCGGCCACCGGGGAGCTGTTTTTT. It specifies CASSPWDAATGELFF.

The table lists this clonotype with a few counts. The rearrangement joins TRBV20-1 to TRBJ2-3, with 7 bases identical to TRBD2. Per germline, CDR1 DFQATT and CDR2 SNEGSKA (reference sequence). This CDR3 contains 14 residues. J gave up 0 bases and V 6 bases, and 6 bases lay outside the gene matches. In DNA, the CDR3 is TGCAGTGCCAGGCAACTAGCGAGCACAGATACGCAGTATTTT. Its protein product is CSARQLASTDTQYF.

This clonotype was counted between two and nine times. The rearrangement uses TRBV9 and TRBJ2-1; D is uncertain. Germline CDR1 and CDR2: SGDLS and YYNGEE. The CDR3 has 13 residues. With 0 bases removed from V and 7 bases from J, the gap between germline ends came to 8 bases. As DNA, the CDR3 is TGTGCCAGCAGCGTAGCCCGAAGTAATGAGCAGTTCTTC. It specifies CASSVARSNEQFF.

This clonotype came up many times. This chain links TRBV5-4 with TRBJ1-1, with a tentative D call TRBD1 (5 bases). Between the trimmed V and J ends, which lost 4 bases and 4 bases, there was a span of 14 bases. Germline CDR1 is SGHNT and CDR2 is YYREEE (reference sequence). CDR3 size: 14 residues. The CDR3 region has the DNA TGTGCCAGCAGCCGGACCCAGGGCGGCACTGAAGCTTTCTTT. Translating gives CASSRTQGGTEAFF.

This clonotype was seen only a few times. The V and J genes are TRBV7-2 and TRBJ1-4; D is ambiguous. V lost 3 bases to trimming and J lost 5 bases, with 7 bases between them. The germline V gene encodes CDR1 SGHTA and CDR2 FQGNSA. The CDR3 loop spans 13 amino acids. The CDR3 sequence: CASSFKGNEKLFF. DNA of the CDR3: TGTGCCAGCAGCTTTAAAGGAAATGAAAAACTGTTTTTT.

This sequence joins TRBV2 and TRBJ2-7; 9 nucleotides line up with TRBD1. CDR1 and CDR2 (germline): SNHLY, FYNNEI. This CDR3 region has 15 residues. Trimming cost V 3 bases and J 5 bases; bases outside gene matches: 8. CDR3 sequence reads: CASSDRQGEMDEQYF. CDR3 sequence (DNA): TGTGCCAGCAGTGACAGACAGGGGGAGATGGACGAGCAGTACTTC.

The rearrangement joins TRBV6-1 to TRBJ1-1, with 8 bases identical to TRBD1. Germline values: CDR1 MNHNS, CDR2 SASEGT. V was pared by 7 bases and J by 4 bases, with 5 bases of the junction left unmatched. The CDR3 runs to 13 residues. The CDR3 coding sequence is TGTGCCAGCACCACAGGGGGGATCACTGAAGCTTTCTTT. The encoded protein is CASTTGGITEAFF.

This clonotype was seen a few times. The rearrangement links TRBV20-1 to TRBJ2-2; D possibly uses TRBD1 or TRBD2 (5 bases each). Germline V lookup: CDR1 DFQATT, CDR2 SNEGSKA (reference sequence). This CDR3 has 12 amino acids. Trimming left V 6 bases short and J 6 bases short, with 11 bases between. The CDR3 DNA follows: TGCAGTGCGGCCAGAGGGGCCGGGGAGCTGTTTTTT. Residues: CSAARGAGELFF.

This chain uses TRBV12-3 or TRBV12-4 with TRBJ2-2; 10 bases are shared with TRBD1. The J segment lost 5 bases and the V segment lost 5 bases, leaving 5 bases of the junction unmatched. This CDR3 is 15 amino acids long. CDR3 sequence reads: CASSGTGEFTGELFF. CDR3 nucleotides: TGTGCCAGCAGTGGGACAGGGGAATTTACCGGGGAGCTGTTTTTT.

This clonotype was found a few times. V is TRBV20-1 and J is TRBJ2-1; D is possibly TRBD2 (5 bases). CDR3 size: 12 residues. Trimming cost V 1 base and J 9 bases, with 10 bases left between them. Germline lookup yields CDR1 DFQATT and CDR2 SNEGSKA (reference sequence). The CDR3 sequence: CSARGGSGEQFF. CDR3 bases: TGCAGTGCTAGAGGTGGGAGTGGTGAGCAGTTCTTC.

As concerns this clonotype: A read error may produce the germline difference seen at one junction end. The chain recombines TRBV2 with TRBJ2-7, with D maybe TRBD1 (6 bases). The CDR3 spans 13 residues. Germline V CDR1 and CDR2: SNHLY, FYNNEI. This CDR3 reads CASSEGPSTGCGF. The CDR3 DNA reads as TGTGCCAGCAGTGAGGGTCCTTCGACAGGCTGTGGCTTC.

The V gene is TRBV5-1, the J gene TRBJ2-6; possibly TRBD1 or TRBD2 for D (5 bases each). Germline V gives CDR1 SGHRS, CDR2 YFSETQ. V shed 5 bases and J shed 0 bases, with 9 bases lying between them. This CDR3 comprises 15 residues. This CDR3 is CASSQGPSGANVLTF. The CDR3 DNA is TGCGCCAGCAGTCAGGGACCCTCTGGGGCCAACGTCCTGACTTTC.

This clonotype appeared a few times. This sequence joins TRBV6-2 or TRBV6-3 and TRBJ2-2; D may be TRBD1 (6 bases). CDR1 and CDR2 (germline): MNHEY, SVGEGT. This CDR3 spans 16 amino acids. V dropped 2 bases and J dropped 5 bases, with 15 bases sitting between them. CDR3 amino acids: CASSYGRGSGTGELFF. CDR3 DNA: TGTGCCAGCAGTTACGGCAGGGGATCGGGGACCGGGGAGCTGTTTTTT.

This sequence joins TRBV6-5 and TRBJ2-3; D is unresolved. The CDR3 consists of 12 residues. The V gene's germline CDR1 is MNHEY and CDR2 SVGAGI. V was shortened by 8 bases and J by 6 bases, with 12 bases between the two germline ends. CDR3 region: CASGPVADTQYF. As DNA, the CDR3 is TGTGCCAGCGGCCCCGTTGCGGATACGCAGTATTTT.

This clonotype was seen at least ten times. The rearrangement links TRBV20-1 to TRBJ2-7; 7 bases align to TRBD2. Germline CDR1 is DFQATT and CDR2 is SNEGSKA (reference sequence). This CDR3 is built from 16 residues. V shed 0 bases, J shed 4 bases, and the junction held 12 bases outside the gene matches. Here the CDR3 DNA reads TGCAGTGCTAGAGATCCGGCAGGACTAGTGTCATACGAGCAGTACTTC. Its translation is CSARDPAGLVSYEQYF.

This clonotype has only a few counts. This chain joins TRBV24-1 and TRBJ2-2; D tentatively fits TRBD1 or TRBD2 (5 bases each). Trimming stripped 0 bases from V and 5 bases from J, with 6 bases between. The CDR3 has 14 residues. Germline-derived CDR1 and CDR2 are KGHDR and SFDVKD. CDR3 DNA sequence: TGTGCCACCAGTGATTTGGGGGGTACCGGGGAGCTGTTTTTT. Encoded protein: CATSDLGGTGELFF.